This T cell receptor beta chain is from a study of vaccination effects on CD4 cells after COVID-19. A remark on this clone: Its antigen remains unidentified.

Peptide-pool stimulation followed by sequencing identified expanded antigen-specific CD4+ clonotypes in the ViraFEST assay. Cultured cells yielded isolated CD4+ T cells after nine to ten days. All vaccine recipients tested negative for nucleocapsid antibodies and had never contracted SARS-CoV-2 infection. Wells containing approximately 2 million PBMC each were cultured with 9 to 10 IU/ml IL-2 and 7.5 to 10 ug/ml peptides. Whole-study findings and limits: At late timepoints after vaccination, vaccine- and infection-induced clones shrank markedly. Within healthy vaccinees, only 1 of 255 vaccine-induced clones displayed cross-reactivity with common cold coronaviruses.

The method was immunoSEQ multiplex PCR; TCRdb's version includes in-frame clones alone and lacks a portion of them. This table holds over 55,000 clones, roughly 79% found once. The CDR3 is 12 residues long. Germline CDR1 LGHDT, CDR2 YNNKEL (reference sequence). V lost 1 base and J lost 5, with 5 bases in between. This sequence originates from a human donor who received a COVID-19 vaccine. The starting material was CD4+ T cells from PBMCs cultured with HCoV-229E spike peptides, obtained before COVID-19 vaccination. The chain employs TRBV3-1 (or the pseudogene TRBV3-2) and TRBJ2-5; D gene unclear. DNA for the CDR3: TGTGCCAGCAGCCAAGTTACTGAGACCCAGTACTTC. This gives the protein CASSQVTETQYF.